Reported below is one T cell receptor (beta chain). Its binding antigen is unknown. The input lacks base qualities; no much larger clone sits a single base away. The cohort comprised some 680 healthy bone marrow donors. All cohort members were sampled while nominally healthy, although unrecorded immune exposures were likely present. Of the roughly 620 cohort members, roughly 300 had positive CMV serostatus and roughly 330 had negative CMV serostatus, and CMV serostatus was not recorded for the donor. A peripheral blood sample was collected from each donor, and TCR beta sequencing was performed on peripheral blood mononuclear cells. Genomic DNA was extracted from the blood cell samples with the Qiagen DNeasy Blood Extraction Kit. Libraries were made using the immunoSEQ multiplex PCR assay. A mixture of 60 forward primers for TCR Vbeta segments and 13 reverse primers for TCR Jbeta segments was used in the multiplex PCR. The CDR3 region of rearranged TCR beta genes was amplified from genomic DNA by a multiplex PCR assay. On the Illumina HiSeq System, the amplified TCR beta libraries were sequenced as 87-base-pair reads. Per the source publication's procedure: In a later analysis, 77 million or so unique TCR beta chains were counted across the 500 to 700 repertoires, and approximately 11 million of these chains were shared by at least two donors. To remove PCR and sequencing errors, raw reads were error-corrected and collapsed into unique sequences using a nearest-neighbor algorithm that merged closely related sequences. CDR3 sequences were aligned to IMGT reference sequences to assign V, D and J gene segments. Each retained sequence needed at least a six-nucleotide match to both a V gene segment and a J gene segment. A rearrangement was called productive if the CDR3 had no stop codons and remained in frame with V and J, and every other rearrangement was called non-productive. CDR3 was defined according to IMGT convention as the region running from the second conserved V-encoded cysteine to the conserved J-encoded phenylalanine. Sequences without an unambiguous match to a single V gene segment were excluded from the earlier analysis of almost 600 of the donors. An earlier analysis of a few hundred of the donors called V segments functional above 56.7% productive rearrangements and segregating when the between-donor standard deviation exceeded 5%. A statistical classification framework was built to diagnose cytomegalovirus status from the catalog of TCR beta chain sequences. In a later analysis, TCR nucleotide sequences were compared against IMGT/GENE-DB human TR gene sequences so that V and J genes could be assigned. In a later analysis, CDR3 sequences and most-parsimonious VDJ recombination scenarios were assigned using the TCRdist pipeline. In a later analysis, each TCR beta chain was defined by its CDR3 amino acid sequence together with its V-gene family, and reads without a unique V-gene family were excluded. As a way to deal with suspected cross-contamination and a sequencing artifact, a later analysis dropped roughly 600 nucleotide sequences that were highly shared and had low generation probability. A later analysis calculated a clonal expansion index for each public chain from normalized within-repertoire ranks of inferred template counts. In a later analysis, generation probabilities were computed with a VDJ recombination model fitted to out-of-frame rearrangements, and the resulting probabilities were checked against IGoR. A later analysis scored TCR-TCR, TCR-HLA and TCR-CMV co-occurrence with hypergeometric tests, applying a repertoire-size bias correction to TCR pairs. A later analysis estimated false discovery rates by permuting HLA or CMV assignments 20 times. In a later analysis, co-occurring TCRs were grouped using DBSCAN, with TCRdist sequence similarity added in when clustering inside HLA-allele-positive subsets. Co-occurrence clustering excluded repertoires with fewer than 30,000 or more than 120,000 public chains, plus five with anomalous nucleotide sharing. In TCRdb, the immuneACCESS table is reduced to in-frame sequences with V and J assigned. These tables do not hold every clone; where another copy was compared, an unresolved V gene accounts for under half, and the others remain unexplained. V, J and clone size reflect that table, while D and trimming were determined from the DNA. The sample data list roughly 150,000 clones, and roughly 75% of these were observed just once. Over 4% of the sample is held by the ten biggest clonotypes.

The data are from a study of cytomegalovirus exposure and HLA in healthy donors (dated by TCRdb to 2016 to 2017). Some background on the complete study: An earlier analysis of roughly 630 of the donors reported more than 250 Gb of sequence data and some 120 million unique TCR beta sequences from about 179 million T cells. An early release that covered roughly 600 HLA-typed donors contained 300 to 350 gigabases of sequencing data and 80 million or so unique TCR sequences. Of the roughly 400 genotyped donors, around 81% fell in the genetic ancestry cluster associated with self-reported Caucasian donors. The study aimed to test whether cataloging public T cell receptors could reveal signatures of past pathogen exposure. Using immunosequencing, the study profiled T cell repertoires from fewer than 850 subjects and related those repertoires to cytomegalovirus serostatus. Along with the roughly 670-subject first cohort, a separate validation cohort of about 110 different subjects was used. The study combined high-throughput TCR immunosequencing, statistical association of individual TCRs with disease status, and machine learning to predict cytomegalovirus infection status. In a later analysis, previously published TCR beta repertoires from hundreds of donors were re-analyzed and high-resolution HLA genotyping was added so that TCR occurrence patterns could be studied. The later analysis used no new phenotypic data to find candidate immune exposures, relying instead on TCR beta sequences and their occurrence across donors. In an earlier analysis of 500 to 650 of the donors, high-throughput TCR beta sequencing was used to judge whether each TCR beta V gene segment behaved as functional or pseudogenic. Donor age, sex, ethnicity and CMV serostatus were collected together with the repertoire data. A later genetic analysis took genome-wide SNP genotypes for about 65% of the 666 donors and used that subset as a discovery cohort. Every repertoire in the discovery cohort had been generated on one and the same sequencing platform. HLA typing covered class I and class II loci at four-digit resolution. The number of donors typed differed by locus, with roughly 629-640 for A, B, C, DRB1 and DQB1, roughly 520 for DQA1, 600 to 610 for DPA1, and about 450 for DPB1. Roughly 5 DR-DQ haplotypes were handled as single units for association and clustering, since linkage in the cohort was strong. On average, roughly 240,000 unique TCR beta nucleotide sequences were sequenced per donor among 350 to 400 genotyped donors of the cohort, with roughly 18% of those sequences being non-productive.

The CDR3 sequence holds 15 residues, the cysteine and phenylalanine included. The entry retains the CDR3 DNA only, 45 bases that are in frame from base 1. Relative to germline, V is missing 2 bases and J is missing 13 bases, with 13 bases of the junction outside any gene match. Looking up the germline V gene yields CDR1 SGDLS and CDR2 YYNGEE. Broader findings and caveats from the paper: Because HLA typing was missing for some donors at each locus, association tests included only the typed subset. For the cohort, immune exposure information was limited to CMV serostatus. Compared with the approximately 600-donor mean, donors in an Asian-associated ancestry cluster had fewer N-insertions in productive TCRs, according to a later genetic analysis. Presence/absence analyses assumed roughly uniform sequencing depth across donors, an assumption that may not hold. In this cohort, only TCR beta chains were sequenced, and detectable features were limited by the absence of alpha or paired-chain data. A further reported finding was that TCR beta sequences accurately predicted the HLA-A and HLA-B alleles for most subjects in the first cohort. A cluster of highly shared sequence variants was judged likely to represent a technical artifact of the sequencing pipeline. In the study, around 150 TCR beta chains were listed as associated with cytomegalovirus. When HLA alleles, especially DR and DQ, strongly co-occurred, attributing TCR associations to individual alleles was difficult. In a later analysis, most CMV-associated TCR beta chains were found to appear HLA-restricted, with HLA associations seemingly driven largely by CMV exposure. An earlier analysis of approximately 540 of the donors showed that most TCR beta V segments appeared in productive rearrangements either about 87% or about 30% of the time, which broadly matched IMGT annotations. According to a later analysis, TCR association rates differed among HLA loci, with DRB1 alleles showing the most associated TCRs and HLA-C alleles showing the fewest. V-gene and J-gene trimming of TCR beta chains was associated with a missense DCLRE1C variant in a later genetic analysis, and the association was replicated in an independent cohort. In both the original and validation cohorts, the classifier was reported to diagnose cytomegalovirus status with high specificity and sensitivity. Some IMGT-functional V segments, including TRBV6-2 and TRBV6-3, could not be distinguished by the 87-base-pair reads and were therefore excluded. A later analysis found that HLA-associated TCR beta chains were more clonally expanded and had lower generation probabilities than equally common non-associated chains. A later analysis associated 15,000 to 20,000 TCR beta sequences with specific HLA alleles at a false discovery rate of 0.05. According to a later analysis, parvovirus B19, influenza, CMV and Epstein-Barr virus appeared linked to several top co-occurrence clusters. Linkage disequilibrium might explain the correlated functional status among segregating V segments, but an unknown experimental factor could not be excluded. Three of the identified cytomegalovirus-associated TCR beta chains were confirmed in vitro to be specific for cytomegalovirus antigens. The authors suggested that the approach could potentially be extended to other disease states and immunological phenotypes. Across donors, most TCR sequences were observed very rarely, whereas some public TCRs were present in many individuals. Because counts were too low, about 18 rarely observed V segments, including chromosome 9 orphons, were excluded from the earlier analysis of 500 to 700 of the donors.

The sequence was obtained from a young man in good health. The chain uses TRBV9 and TRBJ2-4; 9 central bases correspond to TRBD2. Sequencing was carried out using PBMCs. The DNA is TGTGCCAGCAGCGTTGGGGGACTAGCACCCAACTCGCAGTACTTC. This translates into CASSVGGLAPNSQYF.